The subject of this entry is one TCR beta chain. As handled by the study authors: Reference gene primer amplification gave estimated nucleated cell counts. TCRdb's copy holds only in-frame clones and misses some; the assay was immunoSEQ multiplex PCR. The V and J calls and clone size come from that table; D and trimming were worked out from the DNA. Of over 85,000 clones listed, approximately 92% were seen once; the top ten hold less than 4.5%. Trimming left V 4 bases short and J 5 bases short, with 11 bases between. The germline CDR1 and CDR2 sequences are LNHDA and SQIVND (reference sequence). CDR3 length equals 14 residues. This sample was taken from a study of blood T cell repertoires in COVID-19. Study in general: COVID-19 samples collected from the United States, Italy and Spain covered acute and convalescent phases. Sources were T cells, B-cell-depleted T cells, or PBMCs; the material itself was cDNA or gDNA.

V and J are TRBV19 and TRBJ1-4, with D perhaps TRBD1 (6 bases). Sequenced material: peripheral blood. The TCR sequence derives from a man aged 18 to 30 with acute or convalescent COVID-19. For the CDR3, the DNA is TGTGCCAGTAGTACACAGGGTGGAAATGAAAAACTGTTTTTT. The encoded protein is CASSTQGGNEKLFF.